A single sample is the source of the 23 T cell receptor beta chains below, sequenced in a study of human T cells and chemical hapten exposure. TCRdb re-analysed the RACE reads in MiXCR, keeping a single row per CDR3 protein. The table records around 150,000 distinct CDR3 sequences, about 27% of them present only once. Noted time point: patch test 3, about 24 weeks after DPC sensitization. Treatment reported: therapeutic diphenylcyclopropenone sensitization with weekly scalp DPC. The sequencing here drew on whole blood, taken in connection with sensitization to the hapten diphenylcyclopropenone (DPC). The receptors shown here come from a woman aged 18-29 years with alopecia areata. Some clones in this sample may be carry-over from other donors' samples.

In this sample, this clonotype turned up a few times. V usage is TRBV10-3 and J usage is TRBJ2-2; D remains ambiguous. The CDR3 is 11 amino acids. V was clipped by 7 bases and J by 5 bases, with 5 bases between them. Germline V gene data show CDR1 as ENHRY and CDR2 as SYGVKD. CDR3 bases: TGTGCCATCACCGAGACCGGGGAGCTGTTTTTT. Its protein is CAITETGELFF.

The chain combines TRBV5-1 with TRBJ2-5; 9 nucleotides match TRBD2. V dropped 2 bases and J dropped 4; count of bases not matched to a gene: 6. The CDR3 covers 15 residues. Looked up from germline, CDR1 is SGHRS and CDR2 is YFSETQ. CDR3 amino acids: CASSLIAGVAETQYF. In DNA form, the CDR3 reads TGCGCCAGCAGCTTAATAGCGGGAGTCGCAGAGACCCAGTACTTC. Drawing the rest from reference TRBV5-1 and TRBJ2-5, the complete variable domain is KAGVTQTPRYLIKTRGQQVTLSCSPISGHRSVSWYQQTPGQGLQFLFEYFSETQRNKGNFPGRFSGRQFSNSRSEMNVSTLELGDSALYLCASSLIAGVAETQYFGPGTRLLVL.

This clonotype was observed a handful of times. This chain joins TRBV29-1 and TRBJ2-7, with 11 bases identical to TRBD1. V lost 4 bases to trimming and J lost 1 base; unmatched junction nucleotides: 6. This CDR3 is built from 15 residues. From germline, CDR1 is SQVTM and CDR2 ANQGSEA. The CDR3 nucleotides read TGCAGCGTTGTAGATTGGGACAGGGGGTCCTACGAGCAGTACTTC. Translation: CSVVDWDRGSYEQYF.

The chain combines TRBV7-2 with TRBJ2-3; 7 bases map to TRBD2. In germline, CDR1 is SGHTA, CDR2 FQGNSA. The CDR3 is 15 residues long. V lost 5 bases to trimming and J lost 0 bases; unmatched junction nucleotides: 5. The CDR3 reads CASSPTSRSTDTQYF. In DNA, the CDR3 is TGTGCCAGCAGCCCGACTAGCCGGAGCACAGATACGCAGTATTTT. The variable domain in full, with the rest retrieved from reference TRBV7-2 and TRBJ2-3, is GAGVSQSPSNKVTEKGKDVELRCDPISGHTALYWYRQSLGQGLEFLIYFQGNSAPDKSGLPSDRFSAERTGGSVSTLTIQRTQQEDSAVYLCASSPTSRSTDTQYFGPGTRLTVL.

Here the CDR3 DNA reads TGTGCCAGCAGCTTAAGGGACAGGTACACTGAAGCTTTCTTT. Protein sequence: CASSLRDRYTEAFF. This rearrangement joins TRBV11-1 to TRBJ1-1; 8 bases map to TRBD1. V shed 2 bases, J shed 3 bases, and the junction held 2 bases outside the gene matches. Germline CDR1 reads SGHAT; CDR2 reads FQDESV (reference sequence). The length of the CDR3 is 14 residues.

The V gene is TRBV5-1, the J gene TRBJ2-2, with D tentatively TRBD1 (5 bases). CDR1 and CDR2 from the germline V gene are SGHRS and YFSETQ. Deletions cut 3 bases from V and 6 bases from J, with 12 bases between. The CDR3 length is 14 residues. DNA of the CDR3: TGCGCCAGCAGCTCGAATCCCAGGGCCGGGGAGCTGTTTTTT. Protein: CASSSNPRAGELFF.

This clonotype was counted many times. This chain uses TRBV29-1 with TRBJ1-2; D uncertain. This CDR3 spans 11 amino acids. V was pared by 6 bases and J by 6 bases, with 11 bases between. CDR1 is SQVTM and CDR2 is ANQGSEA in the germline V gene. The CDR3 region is CSVWLRDGYTF. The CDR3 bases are TGCAGCGTCTGGTTGAGAGATGGCTACACCTTC.

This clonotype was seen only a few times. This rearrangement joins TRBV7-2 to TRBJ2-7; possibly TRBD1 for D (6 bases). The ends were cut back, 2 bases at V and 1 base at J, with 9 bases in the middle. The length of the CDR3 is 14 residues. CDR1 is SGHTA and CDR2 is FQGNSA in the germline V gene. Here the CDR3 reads CASSLRQVSYEQYF. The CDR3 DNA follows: TGTGCCAGCAGCTTAAGACAGGTATCCTACGAGCAGTACTTC.

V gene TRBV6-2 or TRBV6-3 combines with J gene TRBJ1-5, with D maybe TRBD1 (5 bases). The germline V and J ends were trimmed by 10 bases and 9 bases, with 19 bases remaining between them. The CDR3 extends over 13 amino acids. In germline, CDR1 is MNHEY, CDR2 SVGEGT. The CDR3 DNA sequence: TGTGCCACCACCCGGGGCGCGGGTTGGCCCCAGCATTTT. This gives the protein CATTRGAGWPQHF.

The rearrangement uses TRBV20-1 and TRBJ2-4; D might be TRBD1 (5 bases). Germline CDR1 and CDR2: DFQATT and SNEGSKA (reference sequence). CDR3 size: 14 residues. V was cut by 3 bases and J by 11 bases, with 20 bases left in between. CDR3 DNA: TGCAGTGCTAGTGGTTTCACAGGCGACGTTGTTCAGTACTTC. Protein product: CSASGFTGDVVQYF.

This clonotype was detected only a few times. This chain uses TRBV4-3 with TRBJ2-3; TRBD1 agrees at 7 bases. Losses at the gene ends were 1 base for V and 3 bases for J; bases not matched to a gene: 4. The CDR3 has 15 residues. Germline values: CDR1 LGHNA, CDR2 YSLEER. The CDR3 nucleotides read TGCGCCAGCAGCCAAGGGGGACAGAATACAGATACGCAGTATTTT. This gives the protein CASSQGGQNTDTQYF.

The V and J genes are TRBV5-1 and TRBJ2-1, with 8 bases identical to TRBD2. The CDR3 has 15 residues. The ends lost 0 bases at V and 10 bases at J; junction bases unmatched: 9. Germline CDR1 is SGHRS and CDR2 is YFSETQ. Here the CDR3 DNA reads TGCGCCAGCAGCTTGGCCAGCGGGAGTATTGGCGAGCAGTTCTTC. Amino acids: CASSLASGSIGEQFF.

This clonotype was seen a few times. As DNA, the CDR3 is TGTGCCAGCAGCTCCAGCGGGACGGGCACAGATACGCAGTATTTT. It codes for CASSSSGTGTDTQYF. This rearrangement joins TRBV6-6 to TRBJ2-3; TRBD2 aligns across 7 bases. This CDR3 has 15 residues. Germline lookup yields CDR1 MNHNY and CDR2 SVGAGI (reference sequence). V dropped 6 bases and J dropped 1; count of bases not matched to a gene: 7.

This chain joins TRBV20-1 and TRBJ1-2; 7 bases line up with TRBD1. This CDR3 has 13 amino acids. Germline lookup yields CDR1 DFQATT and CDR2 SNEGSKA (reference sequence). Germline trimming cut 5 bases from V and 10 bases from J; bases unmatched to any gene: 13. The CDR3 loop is CSAPDRTGSDYTF. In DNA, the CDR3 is TGCAGTGCTCCTGATAGGACAGGAAGCGACTACACCTTC.

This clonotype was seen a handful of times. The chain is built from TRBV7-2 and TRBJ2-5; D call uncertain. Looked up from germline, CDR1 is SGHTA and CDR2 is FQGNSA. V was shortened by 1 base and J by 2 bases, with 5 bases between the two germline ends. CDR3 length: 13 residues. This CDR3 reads CASSLVMQETQYF. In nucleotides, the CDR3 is TGTGCCAGCAGCTTAGTTATGCAAGAGACCCAGTACTTC.

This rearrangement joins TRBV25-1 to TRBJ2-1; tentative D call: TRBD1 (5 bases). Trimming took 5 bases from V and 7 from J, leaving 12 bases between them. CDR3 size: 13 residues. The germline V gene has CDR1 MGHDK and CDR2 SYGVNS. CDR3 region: CASSNLQGNEQFF. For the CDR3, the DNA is TGTGCCAGCAGTAATCTTCAGGGTAATGAGCAGTTCTTC.

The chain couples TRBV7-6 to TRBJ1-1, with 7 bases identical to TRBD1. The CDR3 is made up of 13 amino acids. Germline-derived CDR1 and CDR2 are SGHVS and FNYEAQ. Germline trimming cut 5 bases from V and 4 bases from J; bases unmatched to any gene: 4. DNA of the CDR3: TGTGCCAGCAGCGCGGGACAGCGCACTGAAGCTTTCTTT. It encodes CASSAGQRTEAFF.

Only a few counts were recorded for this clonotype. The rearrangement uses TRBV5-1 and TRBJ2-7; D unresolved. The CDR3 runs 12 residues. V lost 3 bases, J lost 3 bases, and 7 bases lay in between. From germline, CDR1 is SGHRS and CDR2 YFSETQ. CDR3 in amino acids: CASSSSYYEQYF. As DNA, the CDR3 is TGCGCCAGCAGCTCCAGCTACTACGAGCAGTACTTC. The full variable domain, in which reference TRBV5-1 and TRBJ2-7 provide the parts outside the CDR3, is KAGVTQTPRYLIKTRGQQVTLSCSPISGHRSVSWYQQTPGQGLQFLFEYFSETQRNKGNFPGRFSGRQFSNSRSEMNVSTLELGDSALYLCASSSSYYEQYFGPGTRLTVT.

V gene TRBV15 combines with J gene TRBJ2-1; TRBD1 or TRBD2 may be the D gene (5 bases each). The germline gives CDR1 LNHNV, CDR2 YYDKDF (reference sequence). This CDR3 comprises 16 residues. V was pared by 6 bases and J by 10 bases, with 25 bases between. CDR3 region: CATSTGTGTVAEEQFF. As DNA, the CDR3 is TGTGCCACCAGTACTGGTACCGGGACCGTGGCGGAAGAGCAGTTCTTC. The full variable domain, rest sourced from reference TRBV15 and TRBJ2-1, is DAMVIQNPRYQVTQFGKPVTLSCSQTLNHNVMYWYQQKSSQAPKLLFHYYDKDFNNEADTPDNFQSRRPNTSFCFLDIRSPGLGDTAMYLCATSTGTGTVAEEQFFGPGTRLTVL.

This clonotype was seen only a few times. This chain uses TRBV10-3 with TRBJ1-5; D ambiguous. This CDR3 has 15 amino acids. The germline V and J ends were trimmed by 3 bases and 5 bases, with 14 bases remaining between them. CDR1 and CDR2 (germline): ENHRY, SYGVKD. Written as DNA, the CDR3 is TGTGCCATCAGTGATTCCGCAAAGGGATATCAGCCCCAGCATTTT. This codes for CAISDSAKGYQPQHF.

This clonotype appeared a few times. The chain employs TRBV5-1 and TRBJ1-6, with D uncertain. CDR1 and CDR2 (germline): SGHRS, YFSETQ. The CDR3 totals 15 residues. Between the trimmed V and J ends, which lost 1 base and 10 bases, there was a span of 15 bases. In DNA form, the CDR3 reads TGCGCCAGCAGCTTGAGTGGACCGGAGCGGTCACCCCTCCACTTT. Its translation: CASSLSGPERSPLHF.

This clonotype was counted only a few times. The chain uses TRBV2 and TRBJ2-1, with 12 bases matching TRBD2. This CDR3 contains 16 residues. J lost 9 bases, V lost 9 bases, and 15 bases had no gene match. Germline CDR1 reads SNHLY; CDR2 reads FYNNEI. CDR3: CASSGRITSGRFEQFF. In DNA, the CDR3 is TGTGCCAGTAGCGGAAGGATTACTAGCGGGAGGTTTGAGCAGTTCTTC.

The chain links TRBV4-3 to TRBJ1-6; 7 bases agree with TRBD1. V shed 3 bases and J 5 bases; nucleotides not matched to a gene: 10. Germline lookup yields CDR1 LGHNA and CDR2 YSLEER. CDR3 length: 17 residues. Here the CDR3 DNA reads TGCGCCAGCAGCCAGGGCGTCGTGGGACAGAATAATTCACCCCTCCACTTT. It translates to CASSQGVVGQNNSPLHF.